This T cell receptor beta chain was sequenced in a study of blood T cell repertoires in COVID-19. Looking at the study overall: Sources were T cells, B-cell-depleted T cells, or PBMCs; the material itself was cDNA or gDNA.

The length of the CDR3 is 15 residues. V dropped 11 bases and J dropped 4 bases, with 23 bases sitting between them. Authors' processing steps: For nucleated cells, counts were estimated from reference gene primer amplification. TCRdb's table, derived via immunoSEQ multiplex PCR, lists solely in-frame clones and lacks some. The DNA was the basis for D and trimming; V, J and clone size are from that table. Here the sample spans around 26,000 clones, 89% being singletons. Sequenced input: peripheral blood. The chain uses TRBV23-1 and TRBJ1-1, with D perhaps TRBD1 (6 bases). TRBV23-1 is noted as an ORF with a role that remains uncertain. The clonotype comes from a human donor in a cohort sampled during active COVID-19. In nucleotides, the CDR3 is TGCGCCGAGCACCGTAACAGGGTTATGGGCACTGAAGCTTTCTTT. Residues: CAEHRNRVMGTEAFF.